The rows below give T cell receptor beta chains drawn from one sample of a study of blood T cell repertoires in COVID-19. The protocol was immunoSEQ multiplex PCR, while the TCRdb copy is restricted to in-frame clones and leaves out a portion. The data hold 100,000 or so clones, with 70% to 90% observed a single time. Source material: peripheral blood. The source of these receptors is a man between 50 and 59 years old with active COVID-19. Both conserved end residues are part of each CDR3. The D gene is left open where the match is weak.

V	J	D	CDR3	DNA
TRBV7-2	TRBJ2-2	TRBD2	CASSLRTSGNTGELFF	TGTGCCAGCAGCTTAAGGACTAGCGGGAACACCGGGGAGCTGTTTTTT
TRBV29-1	TRBJ2-1	-	CSVEVWGVYNEQFF	TGCAGCGTTGAAGTTTGGGGGGTATACAATGAGCAGTTCTTC
TRBV6-6	TRBJ1-2	TRBD1	CASSSRNRGVDGYTF	TGTGCCAGCAGCTCGAGAAACAGGGGAGTGGACGGCTACACCTTC
TRBV5-4	TRBJ1-2	TRBD1	CASSPDRVYGYTF	TGTGCCAGCAGCCCGGACAGGGTCTATGGCTACACCTTC
TRBV3-1/TRBV3-2	TRBJ1-1	-	CASSQSGAEAFF	TGTGCCAGCAGCCAATCAGGGGCTGAAGCTTTCTTT
TRBV19	TRBJ2-5	-	CASSITSGSETQYF	TGTGCCAGTAGTATAACCAGCGGCTCCGAGACCCAGTACTTC
TRBV25-1	TRBJ2-1	-	CASSNREPYNEQFF	TGTGCCAGCAGTAACAGGGAGCCCTACAATGAGCAGTTCTTC
TRBV27	TRBJ1-3	TRBD1	CASSSWTGRTIYF	TGTGCCAGCAGTTCTTGGACAGGGAGGACCATATATTTT
TRBV5-1	TRBJ2-3	TRBD1	CASSLEGQGLTDTQYF	TGCGCCAGCAGCTTGGAAGGACAGGGGTTAACAGATACGCAGTATTTT
TRBV30	TRBJ1-5	TRBD1	CAWSVQGQGWAQPQHF	TGTGCCTGGAGTGTCCAGGGACAGGGGTGGGCTCAGCCCCAGCATTTT
TRBV11-1	TRBJ2-5	TRBD1	CASSSGTGLETQYF	TGTGCCAGCAGCTCTGGGACAGGGTTGGAGACCCAGTACTTC
TRBV7-8	TRBJ1-5	TRBD1	CASSLRPGTGYSNQPQHF	TGTGCCAGCAGCTTACGTCCCGGGACAGGGTATAGCAATCAGCCCCAGCATTTT
TRBV5-1	TRBJ1-2	-	CASSLAQVGGYTF	TGCGCCAGCAGCTTGGCTCAGGTTGGAGGCTACACCTTC
TRBV6-1	TRBJ2-3	-	CASSGRPSLGTDTQYF	TGTGCCAGCAGTGGGAGGCCGAGTCTCGGCACAGATACGCAGTATTTT
TRBV19	TRBJ1-4	TRBD1	CASSRQGAYNEKLFF	TGTGCCAGTAGTCGACAGGGGGCCTATAATGAAAAACTGTTTTTT
TRBV15	TRBJ1-1	-	CATSPVEGRGTEAFF	TGTGCCACCAGCCCCGTAGAAGGACGAGGGACTGAAGCTTTCTTT
TRBV4-2	TRBJ2-7	TRBD2	CASSQGRAGGSYEQYF	TGTGCCAGCAGCCAAGGAAGAGCGGGGGGCTCCTACGAGCAGTACTTC
TRBV19	TRBJ1-4	-	CASSRGSIPGANEKLFF	TGTGCCAGTAGCCGAGGCAGCATCCCAGGGGCTAATGAAAAACTGTTTTTT